These 25 T cell receptor beta chains came from one sample sequenced in a study of blood T cell repertoires in COVID-19. Assay used: immunoSEQ multiplex PCR; TCRdb lists only in-frame clones, some missing. The sample yields about 45,000 clones, about 85% seen once. The sample consisted of peripheral blood. The receptors shown here come from an elderly woman with acute or convalescent COVID-19.

The chain has TRBV5-1 and TRBJ2-5; D call uncertain. Germline V lookup: CDR1 SGHRS, CDR2 YFSETQ. Trimming left V 4 bases short and J 0 bases short, with 13 bases between. CDR3 size: 15 residues. The CDR3 reads CASSPGLWDQETQYF. For the CDR3, the DNA is TGCGCCAGCAGCCCGGGTTTATGGGACCAAGAGACCCAGTACTTC.

This rearrangement joins TRBV2 to TRBJ2-5, with a weak D call TRBD1 (5 bases). Germline-derived CDR1 and CDR2 are SNHLY and FYNNEI. V shed 6 bases and J shed 4 bases, with 12 bases lying between them. The CDR3 loop spans 13 amino acids. The CDR3 is CASSQGRRETQYF. In nucleotides, the CDR3 is TGTGCCAGCAGCCAGGGAAGAAGAGAGACCCAGTACTTC.

The genes are TRBV27 and TRBJ1-6; 7 nucleotides align to TRBD1. The CDR3 runs 14 residues. Germline V gene lookup returns CDR1 MNHEY and CDR2 SMNVEV (reference sequence). The V gene end was trimmed by 6 bases and the J gene end by 10 bases; junction bases not matched to a gene: 9. CDR3 in amino acids: CASSSGTVLSPLHF. In DNA, the CDR3 is TGTGCCAGCAGCTCTGGGACAGTGTTATCACCCCTCCACTTT.

This clone was detected once. This chain links TRBV18 with TRBJ2-2; D gene ambiguous. CDR3 size: 13 residues. Germline V lookup: CDR1 KGHSH, CDR2 LQKENI. Trimming cost V 3 bases and J 6 bases, with 8 bases left between them. CDR3 in DNA: TGTGCCAGCTCACCCGAACAGCCCGGGGAGCTGTTTTTT. As protein: CASSPEQPGELFF.

V is TRBV27 and J is TRBJ2-7, with TRBD1 matching 9 bases. The trim removed 6 bases at V and 5 bases at J, leaving 5 bases unmatched. The CDR3 covers 13 residues. Looked up from germline, CDR1 is MNHEY and CDR2 is SMNVEV (reference sequence). The CDR3 region is CASSRDRDNEQYF. CDR3 in DNA: TGTGCCAGCAGCCGGGACAGGGATAACGAGCAGTACTTC.

J is TRBJ2-2 and V is TRBV18; TRBD2 aligns across 8 bases. Germline V gene data show CDR1 as KGHSH and CDR2 as LQKENI. The CDR3 runs 16 residues. J gave up 2 bases and V 2 bases, and 4 bases lay outside the gene matches. The CDR3 nucleotides are TGTGCCAGCTCACCATTTAGCGGGGTAAACACCGGGGAGCTGTTTTTT. It translates to CASSPFSGVNTGELFF. Drawing the rest from reference TRBV18 and TRBJ2-2, the complete variable domain is NAGVMQNPRHLVRRRGQEARLRCSPMKGHSHVYWYRQLPEEGLKFMVYLQKENIIDESGMPKERFSAEFPKEGPSILRIQQVVRGDSAAYFCASSPFSGVNTGELFFGEGSRLTVL.

This rearrangement joins TRBV3-1 (or the pseudogene TRBV3-2) to TRBJ1-4; D is undetermined. Trimming cost V 3 bases and J 8 bases, with 13 bases left between them. This CDR3 contains 14 residues. The germline V gene encodes CDR1 LGHDT and CDR2 YNNKEL (reference sequence). The CDR3 loop reads CASSHASEIEKLFF. The CDR3 DNA sequence: TGTGCCAGCAGCCACGCGTCCGAGATCGAAAAACTGTTTTTT.

This clone has more than one count but fewer than ten. The J gene is TRBJ1-2, the V gene TRBV27; D unclear. The V and J ends lost 6 bases and 0 bases respectively, with 8 bases between them. Per the germline V gene, CDR1 is MNHEY and CDR2 is SMNVEV (reference sequence). This CDR3 has 13 amino acids. The CDR3 sequence is CASRTSANYGYTF. In nucleotides, the CDR3 is TGTGCCAGCAGGACAAGTGCTAACTATGGCTACACCTTC.

To note about this clone: At one of its ends the junction is not consistent with the germline gene, which may arise from a read error. Other nucleotide sequences from this sample produce the same CDR3. V is TRBV12-3 or TRBV12-4 and J is TRBJ2-3; 7 bases align to TRBD2. The CDR3 loop spans 13 amino acids. The CDR3 loop is CASSRLAADTQYF. Here the CDR3 DNA reads TGTGCCAGCAGTCGTCTAGCGGCAGATACGCAATATTTT.

CDR3 sequence (DNA): TGTGCCAGCAGCTTAGGAAGGTCGGACAGCGCCATCTACGAGCAGTACTTC. Its translation: CASSLGRSDSAIYEQYF. The chain is built from TRBV7-9 and TRBJ2-7, with a tentative D call TRBD1 (6 bases). Germline V gene lookup returns CDR1 SEHNR and CDR2 FQNEAQ (reference sequence). Trimming left V 1 base short and J 3 bases short, with 19 bases between. The CDR3 contains 17 residues.

This clone was seen just once. The V call is TRBV6-5, the J call TRBJ1-5; D ambiguous. Germline V gene lookup returns CDR1 MNHEY and CDR2 SVGAGI. The CDR3 length is 13 residues. V dropped 0 bases and J dropped 7 bases, with 7 bases sitting between them. CDR3 loop: CASSYSTGQPQHF. CDR3 in DNA: TGTGCCAGCAGTTACTCGACTGGACAGCCCCAGCATTTT.

The V gene is TRBV19, the J gene TRBJ1-1, with unresolved D. The V gene lost 7 bases and the J gene lost 5 bases, with 20 bases spanning the gap. The CDR3 consists of 15 residues. The germline V gene encodes CDR1 LNHDA and CDR2 SQIVND (reference sequence). CDR3 nucleotide sequence: TGTGCCAGTAACAGCCGAGGGTCGGGGAAGACTGAAGCTTTCTTT. This translates into CASNSRGSGKTEAFF.

This clone was observed once. V gene TRBV27 combines with J gene TRBJ2-5, with 13 positions matching TRBD2. V shed 5 bases and J 5 bases; nucleotides not matched to a gene: 17. CDR3 length equals 19 residues. Per germline, CDR1 MNHEY and CDR2 SMNVEV (reference sequence). The CDR3 reads CASSPPAGGLAGEPETQYF. The CDR3, as DNA: TGTGCCAGCAGTCCCCCAGCCGGCGGACTAGCGGGAGAACCGGAGACCCAGTACTTC.

This rearrangement joins TRBV5-4 to TRBJ2-1; D perhaps matches TRBD1 (6 bases). The CDR3 has 15 residues. V lost 4 bases and J 4 bases, leaving 15 bases between the germline ends. Germline assignment: CDR1 SGHNT and CDR2 YYREEE (reference sequence). The CDR3 spells CASSIRQDGYNEQFF. In nucleotides, the CDR3 is TGTGCCAGCAGCATCAGACAGGATGGTTACAATGAGCAGTTCTTC. Using reference TRBV5-4 and TRBJ2-1 for the parts outside the CDR3, the full variable domain is ETGVTQSPTHLIKTRGQQVTLRCSSQSGHNTVSWYQQALGQGPQFIFQYYREEENGRGNFPPRFSGLQFPNYSSELNVNALELDDSALYLCASSIRQDGYNEQFFGPGTRLTVL.

V and J are TRBV10-3 and TRBJ2-1; D possibly corresponds to TRBD2 (6 bases). V shed 2 bases and J shed 3 bases, with 20 bases lying between them. Germline CDR1 ENHRY, CDR2 SYGVKD. The CDR3 length is 18 residues. CDR3 coding DNA: TGTGCCATCAGTGAGCTCGAGAGTCGCGGGACTGGCTACAATGAGCAGTTCTTC. This codes for CAISELESRGTGYNEQFF.

The chain carries TRBV6-6 and TRBJ1-3; the D gene is possibly TRBD1 (5 bases). The CDR3 is 14 amino acids. V dropped 4 bases and J dropped 0 bases, with 7 bases sitting between them. Germline values: CDR1 MNHNY, CDR2 SVGAGI (reference sequence). DNA for the CDR3: TGTGCCAGCAGTTGGGGGGGCTCTGGAAACACCATATATTTT. Translation: CASSWGGSGNTIYF.

The chain carries TRBV6-5 and TRBJ2-7; D unresolved. Trimming took 4 bases from V and 3 from J, leaving 13 bases between them. Looked up from germline, CDR1 is MNHEY and CDR2 is SVGAGI. The CDR3 covers 14 residues. Here the CDR3 DNA reads TGTGCCAGCAGTTCCGCCAGGTCGCGCTACGAGCAGTACTTC. This sequence encodes CASSSARSRYEQYF.

The chain has TRBV24-1 and TRBJ2-7, with D hard to call. Trimming shortened V by 0 bases and J by 6 bases, and 8 bases separated the two germline ends. The CDR3 covers 13 residues. Germline CDR1 is KGHDR and CDR2 is SFDVKD. CDR3 sequence: CATSDLLTPEQYF. The CDR3 nucleotides read TGTGCCACCAGTGATTTGCTGACACCCGAGCAGTACTTC.

This clone was seen a single time. This rearrangement joins TRBV10-3 to TRBJ2-7; 10 bases map to TRBD2. Germline CDR1 and CDR2: ENHRY and SYGVKD. V was clipped by 8 bases and J by 4 bases; unmatched bases: 5. This CDR3 region has 13 residues. CDR3 residues: CAIGTSARYEQYF. The CDR3 bases are TGTGCCATCGGGACTAGCGCCCGTTACGAGCAGTACTTC.

The chain is built from TRBV27 and TRBJ1-1, with TRBD1 matching over 7 bases. Germline V gene data show CDR1 as MNHEY and CDR2 as SMNVEV (reference sequence). Trimming cost V 6 bases and J 4 bases; bases outside gene matches: 5. The CDR3 consists of 13 residues. DNA of the CDR3: TGTGCCAGCAGGCCCGACAGGGTCACTGAAGCTTTCTTT. Its translation is CASRPDRVTEAFF.

The chain links TRBV19 to TRBJ2-7; weak D call: TRBD1 (6 bases). Germline V gene data show CDR1 as LNHDA and CDR2 as SQIVND (reference sequence). Trimming shortened V by 5 bases and J by 6 bases, and 14 bases separated the two germline ends. The length of the CDR3 is 13 residues. The CDR3 DNA follows: TGTGCCAGTAGTCTATTGGGGGCGAGCGAGCAGTACTTC. Its translation is CASSLLGASEQYF.

The rearrangement links TRBV11-2 to TRBJ2-7; the D gene is possibly TRBD2 (6 bases). This CDR3 has 14 residues. V was shortened by 9 bases and J by 2 bases, with 17 bases between the two germline ends. Germline V gene sequence: CDR1 SGHAT, CDR2 FQNNGV. CDR3 region: CASYGGDPTYEQYF. DNA for the CDR3: TGTGCCAGTTATGGCGGGGATCCTACCTACGAGCAGTACTTC.

The chain links TRBV2 to TRBJ2-7, with TRBD2 identical over 7 bases. V gave up 7 bases and J gave up 2 bases; unmatched junction bases: 8. The length of the CDR3 is 14 residues. From germline, CDR1 is SNHLY and CDR2 FYNNEI. This chain's CDR3 is CASTPRGEAYEQYF. The CDR3 DNA follows: TGTGCCAGCACTCCCCGGGGGGAGGCCTACGAGCAGTACTTC.

The rearrangement joins TRBV18 to TRBJ2-7, with 7 bases identical to TRBD1. V lost 2 bases and J lost 2; bases outside the gene matches: 3. The CDR3 extends over 14 amino acids. Germline V gene lookup returns CDR1 KGHSH and CDR2 LQKENI. Here the CDR3 DNA reads TGTGCCAGCTCACCAGGGACAGCTACCTACGAGCAGTACTTC. Translation gives CASSPGTATYEQYF. The full variable domain, with the rest looked up from reference TRBV18 and TRBJ2-7, is NAGVMQNPRHLVRRRGQEARLRCSPMKGHSHVYWYRQLPEEGLKFMVYLQKENIIDESGMPKERFSAEFPKEGPSILRIQQVVRGDSAAYFCASSPGTATYEQYFGPGTRLTVT.

The chain is built from TRBV18 and TRBJ2-1, with 12 bases fitting TRBD2. The CDR3 length is 16 residues. V was clipped by 3 bases and J by 6 bases; unmatched bases: 6. Germline values: CDR1 KGHSH, CDR2 LQKENI. CDR3 loop: CASSPSASGRANEQFF. In DNA form, the CDR3 reads TGTGCCAGCTCACCCTCGGCTAGCGGGAGGGCCAATGAGCAGTTCTTC.